Given below is one TCR beta chain in context. Its matching antigen is unknown. The sample is drawn from a study of T cells after posttransplantation cyclophosphamide. The study, taken as a whole, reports: After PTCy, TRB diversity resembled that of CNI/methotrexate controls.

TCRdb's table, derived via immunoSEQ multiplex PCR, lists solely in-frame clones and lacks some. The table records thousands of clones, 95% to 99% of them present only once. Cells defined as naive were viable CD3+CD4+ or CD3+CD8+ and CCR7+CD45RA+CD45RO-CD95-CD27+CD28+. With 4 bases removed from V and 0 bases from J, the gap between germline ends came to 10 bases. The germline V gene encodes CDR1 MNHNS and CDR2 SASEGT. The CDR3 sequence is 15 residues long. The chain uses TRBV6-1 and TRBJ2-1, with D perhaps TRBD2 (5 bases). This receptor was taken from a man in his forties or fifties in good health, CMV-negative, and a related stem cell transplant donor. Input material: naive CD8+ T cells sorted from PBMCs. As DNA, the CDR3 is TGTGCCAGCAGTGTTACTAGTGACTCCTACAATGAGCAGTTCTTC. Translation gives CASSVTSDSYNEQFF.